This T cell receptor beta chain came from a study of shared clonotypes between healthy human individuals. Study observations and caveats: Clonotype sharing among donors likely depends on sequencing depth. Among non-shared clonotypes, generation probabilities were lower than among those shared by all four donors.

Sequencing used immunoSEQ multiplex PCR; TCRdb keeps in-frame clones, though not all of them. This repertoire shows approximately 2.1 million clones, more than 85% found once; its top ten account for about 0.39%. V lost 3 bases and J 1 base, leaving 15 bases between the germline ends. The CDR3 runs 16 residues. CDR1 is ENHRY, CDR2 SYGVKD, per germline. Remarks on this clone: Its target is not known.

This TCR was sampled from a man aged 18 to 29 in good health. Some clones in this sample may be carry-over from other donors' samples. Sequenced input: naive CD4+ T cells from PBMCs. Subset here: CD45RA+ positively selected. The gene calls are TRBV10-3 and TRBJ1-1; D possibly corresponds to TRBD1 (5 bases). The DNA of the CDR3 is TGTGCCATCAGTGAACCACGACAGAACGCGAACACTGAAGCTTTCTTT. Translated: CAISEPRQNANTEAFF.